These 15 T cell receptor beta chains came from one sample sequenced in a study of spatial heterogeneity in lung cancer. Using its own MiXCR run on the 5' RACE reads, TCRdb lists one record per CDR3 protein. The profile shows about 23,000 distinct CDR3 sequences, about 3.5% of them singletons. The time point was: sample taken at primary tumor resection. This sample comprised PBMCs, obtained at surgery. The receptors stem from a female donor with early-stage non-small cell lung cancer.

This clonotype was seen ten or more times. CDR3 DNA sequence: TGTGCCAGCAGTTTATTCCCCACGCGACAGGCGACCCCCTCTGGGGCCAACGTCCTGACTTTC. Residues: CASSLFPTRQATPSGANVLTF. The chain recombines TRBV27 with TRBJ2-6, with D possibly TRBD1 on 6 matching bases. Trimming shortened V by 1 base and J by 0 bases, and 22 bases separated the two germline ends. Germline V lookup: CDR1 MNHEY, CDR2 SMNVEV (reference sequence). The CDR3 consists of 21 residues.

This clonotype was found many times. This rearrangement joins TRBV20-1 to TRBJ2-7; 7 bases fit TRBD2. V shed 3 bases and J 3 bases; nucleotides not matched to a gene: 2. The length of the CDR3 is 12 residues. Germline loops: CDR1 DFQATT, CDR2 SNEGSKA (reference sequence). CDR3 in DNA: TGCAGTGCTAGGACTAGCTACTACGAGCAGTACTTC. Protein product: CSARTSYYEQYF.

There are many counts of this clonotype. The chain links TRBV11-2 to TRBJ1-1, with D unresolved. The CDR3 sequence is 13 residues long. From germline, CDR1 is SGHAT and CDR2 FQNNGV. V was shortened by 1 base and J by 5 bases, with 8 bases between the two germline ends. The CDR3 here is CASSLVLSTEAFF. The CDR3 coding sequence is TGTGCCAGCAGCTTAGTTCTGAGTACTGAAGCTTTCTTT.

This clonotype was seen more than once but under ten times. Here the CDR3 reads CASSQWRQGYNEQFF. The CDR3 region has the DNA TGTGCCAGCAGCCAATGGAGACAGGGGTACAATGAGCAGTTCTTC. This chain uses TRBV14 with TRBJ2-1; TRBD1 matches 8 bases. Trimming cost V 2 bases and J 4 bases; bases outside gene matches: 4. CDR1 is SGHDN and CDR2 is FVKESK in the germline V gene. The CDR3 contains 15 residues.

This clonotype came up a few times. A much larger clone differs by one base, so this may be a read error. The J gene is TRBJ2-1, the V gene TRBV11-2; D perhaps matches TRBD1 (6 bases). The CDR3 consists of 14 residues. Per germline, CDR1 SGHAT and CDR2 FQNNGV. The CDR3 here is CASSPQGSYNERFF. The DNA of the CDR3 is TGTGCCAGCAGCCCACAGGGATCCTACAATGAGCGGTTCTTC.

This clonotype was counted ten times or more. This chain joins TRBV27 and TRBJ2-7; 8 bases match TRBD1. V lost 3 bases and J lost 2; bases outside the gene matches: 6. The CDR3 totals 15 residues. Germline CDR1 and CDR2: MNHEY and SMNVEV (reference sequence). The CDR3 loop reads CASSFSRTGTYEQYF. Here the CDR3 DNA reads TGTGCCAGCAGTTTTTCCCGGACAGGGACCTACGAGCAGTACTTC.

This clonotype was counted ten times or more. J is TRBJ2-5 and V is TRBV5-1; D is undetermined. V lost 1 base and J 3 bases, leaving 10 bases between the germline ends. CDR1 SGHRS and CDR2 YFSETQ come from the germline V gene. This CDR3 has 14 residues. DNA of the CDR3: TGCGCCAGCAGCTTGATGTTGGCAGAAGAGACCCAGTACTTC. It encodes CASSLMLAEETQYF.

This clonotype was seen many times. The chain links TRBV5-1 to TRBJ2-1, with 7 bases fitting TRBD2. V gave up 4 bases and J gave up 3 bases; unmatched junction bases: 10. Germline V lookup: CDR1 SGHRS, CDR2 YFSETQ. The CDR3 covers 16 residues. In DNA form, the CDR3 reads TGCGCCAGCAGCATTCGGGAGGCTGGGGACTACAATGAGCAGTTCTTC. It translates to CASSIREAGDYNEQFF. Variable domain in full (rest from reference TRBV5-1 and TRBJ2-1): KAGVTQTPRYLIKTRGQQVTLSCSPISGHRSVSWYQQTPGQGLQFLFEYFSETQRNKGNFPGRFSGRQFSNSRSEMNVSTLELGDSALYLCASSIREAGDYNEQFFGPGTRLTVL.

This clonotype is classed as medium-sized (0.01 to 0.1%). The chain recombines TRBV7-9 with TRBJ2-1; 8 bases line up with TRBD2. Trimming cost V 4 bases and J 1 base; bases outside gene matches: 21. This CDR3 is 21 amino acids long. Germline loops: CDR1 SEHNR, CDR2 FQNEAQ (reference sequence). In DNA, the CDR3 is TGTGCCAGCAGCTACCCGCGGGGTAGCGGGAATAGGGCATCTTCCTACAATGAGCAGTTCTTC. Protein: CASSYPRGSGNRASSYNEQFF. The full variable domain, completed using reference TRBV7-9 and TRBJ2-1, is DTGVSQNPRHKITKRGQNVTFRCDPISEHNRLYWYRQTLGQGPEFLTYFQNEAQLEKSRLLSDRFSAERPKGSFSTLEIQRTEQGDSAMYLCASSYPRGSGNRASSYNEQFFGPGTRLTVL.

This clonotype appeared many times. The chain has TRBV7-2 and TRBJ2-5; the match to TRBD2 covers 9 bases. This CDR3 has 14 amino acids. Germline V gene data show CDR1 as SGHTA and CDR2 as FQGNSA. V gave up 5 bases and J gave up 8 bases; unmatched junction bases: 9. CDR3 sequence reads: CASSGPGLAPTQYF. CDR3 coding DNA: TGTGCCAGCAGCGGGCCGGGACTAGCTCCAACCCAGTACTTC.

This clonotype was found many times. The CDR3 region has the DNA TGTGCCACCAGCAGAGACAGCGCTGGGGGCCGGGAGCTGTTTTTT. Translating gives CATSRDSAGGRELFF. The chain couples TRBV15 to TRBJ2-2; possible D gene TRBD1, 6 bases. Germline V gene sequence: CDR1 LNHNV, CDR2 YYDKDF (reference sequence). The CDR3 runs to 15 residues. V was clipped by 0 bases and J by 9 bases, with 14 bases between them.

This clonotype was picked up many times. The chain is built from TRBV30 and TRBJ2-7; D remains ambiguous. The CDR3 totals 13 residues. V lost 0 bases and J 3 bases, leaving 9 bases between the germline ends. Germline CDR1 and CDR2: GTSNPN and SVGIG (reference sequence). As DNA, the CDR3 is TGTGCCTGGAGTGTAGGGCCCATCTACGAGCAGTACTTC. Protein product: CAWSVGPIYEQYF.

There are a few counts of this clonotype. The J gene is TRBJ2-7, the V gene TRBV2, with D unclear. This CDR3 spans 10 amino acids. Trimming took off 8 bases at V and 9 bases at J, with 11 bases between the two ends. Germline CDR1 SNHLY, CDR2 FYNNEI. The CDR3 region has the DNA TGTGCCAGCGGCCAGTTTGGGCAGTACTTC. It specifies CASGQFGQYF.

This clonotype appeared many times. This rearrangement joins TRBV7-2 to TRBJ2-7; D is ambiguous. The CDR3 consists of 15 residues. Germline values: CDR1 SGHTA, CDR2 FQGNSA. V lost 5 bases, J lost 6 bases, and 20 bases lay in between. The CDR3 sequence: CASSGEAFGVPEQYF. In DNA, the CDR3 is TGTGCCAGCAGCGGAGAGGCCTTCGGAGTCCCCGAGCAGTACTTC.

The table lists this clonotype with many counts. V gene TRBV28 combines with J gene TRBJ2-5; no firm D call. Germline assignment: CDR1 MDHEN and CDR2 SYDVKM. CDR3 length: 16 residues. V was shortened by 6 bases and J by 2 bases, with 19 bases between the two germline ends. In DNA, the CDR3 is TGTGCCAGCAGCTTACCTGACACCAGACGACAAGAGACCCAGTACTTC. Its protein product is CASSLPDTRRQETQYF.